The source of this TCR beta chain is a study of T cells in Graves' hyperthyroidism and ophthalmopathy. Study results and caveats: Ophthalmopathy was identified by the model a median about six months ahead of onset. Most clonotypes expanded in thyroid above 0.001 were likewise present in blood.

Among ophthalmopathy patients, the Clinical Activity Score reached at least 3, the NOSPECS grade reached at least 4, and duration remained under 3 months. PBMCs came from around 9.7 ml fresh peripheral blood. J gave up 8 bases and V 2 bases, and 8 bases lay outside the gene matches. Per the germline V gene, CDR1 is KGHDR and CDR2 is SFDVKD. The CDR3 has 15 residues. Authors of the study amplified TCR beta CDR3 regions from RNA transcripts. A first-round RT-PCR of the TCR CDR3 used the HTBI primer set. TCRdb reprocessed the multiplex PCR reads with MiXCR, giving one entry per CDR3 protein. This sample carries approximately 690,000 distinct CDR3 sequences, approximately 15% of them seen once, and the ten largest clones take 12%. With regard to this clonotype: Its antigen is still unknown.

The receptor's source is a woman aged 45 to 65 with Graves' ophthalmopathy. The material sequenced was blood. This chain links TRBV24-1 with TRBJ2-1, with 7 positions matching TRBD2. The CDR3 bases are TGTGCCACCAGTGATTCCCGACTAGCTCGGGATGAGCAGTTCTTC. Translation gives CATSDSRLARDEQFF.